Given below is one T cell receptor (beta chain) in context. The data are from a study of shared T cell receptors in the human thymus. Profiled with immunoSEQ multiplex PCR; TCRdb holds only in-frame clones, not every one. The data contain 700,000 or so clones, approximately 85% of them singletons. CDR1 and CDR2 (germline): SGHTA, FQGNSA. The CDR3 is made up of 15 amino acids. With 3 bases clipped from V and 0 bases from J, the junction kept 4 bases outside the gene matches. These same records also appear under a second study, on human thymus T cells. Turning to that study: Having corrective surgery for congenital heart defects, healthy Finnish infants were the ones who donated. Resections from corrective heart surgery supplied the thymus tissue. Apparent skewing of V and J gene usage characterized both thymic and blood repertoires. There were highly overlapping thymic repertoires among unrelated individuals, as related research reported.

Material: thymocytes. This receptor was taken from a girl less than two years old with a congenital heart defect. The chain recombines TRBV7-2 with TRBJ1-2, with 7 bases fitting TRBD1. CDR3 in amino acids: CASSFSTGTNYGYTF. DNA for the CDR3: TGTGCCAGCAGCTTTTCGACAGGGACTAACTATGGCTACACCTTC.